One sample yielded the 30 T cell receptor beta chains listed below, sequenced in a study of blood T cell repertoires in COVID-19. Data came from immunoSEQ multiplex PCR; TCRdb stores just in-frame clones and leaves some out. The table records under 130,000 clones, around 83% of them present only once. The specimen sequenced was peripheral blood. These receptor sequences come from an elderly woman with acute or convalescent COVID-19.

This clone came up many times. The rearrangement uses TRBV5-1 and TRBJ1-1, with D unresolved. The CDR3 extends over 12 amino acids. V was cut by 3 bases and J by 6 bases, with 9 bases left in between. Germline loops: CDR1 SGHRS, CDR2 YFSETQ. Here the CDR3 DNA reads TGCGCCAGCAGCTCCACGAGTTCTGAAGCTTTCTTT. Translation gives CASSSTSSEAFF.

A single count supports this clone. This chain connects TRBV5-1 to TRBJ2-1; no firm D call. Between the trimmed V and J ends, which lost 0 bases and 6 bases, there was a span of 10 bases. Germline V gene lookup returns CDR1 SGHRS and CDR2 YFSETQ. The CDR3 spans 14 residues. CDR3 residues: CASSLEMSGNEQFF. CDR3 nucleotide sequence: TGCGCCAGCAGCTTGGAGATGAGTGGCAATGAGCAGTTCTTC.

The J gene is TRBJ2-5, the V gene TRBV28; 12 bases agree with TRBD2. The CDR3 sequence is 16 residues long. V lost 6 bases to trimming and J lost 4 bases; unmatched junction nucleotides: 9. Germline values: CDR1 MDHEN, CDR2 SYDVKM. The DNA of the CDR3 is TGTGCCAGCAGCCGCCCGCTACTAGCGGGAGGAGAGACCCAGTACTTC. It translates to CASSRPLLAGGETQYF.

This chain uses TRBV21-1 with TRBJ2-3; the table gives TRBD2 as D, unverified against the DNA. TRBV21-1 is described as a pseudogene. The CDR3 is made up of 16 amino acids. The chain's CDR3 is CASSKVRAGNTDTQYF. As DNA, the CDR3 is TGTGCCAGCAGCAAAGTTCGAGCCGGGAACACAGATACGCAGTATTTT.

This chain uses TRBV5-1 with TRBJ2-5; 10 nucleotides match TRBD1. Germline loops: CDR1 SGHRS, CDR2 YFSETQ. The V and J ends lost 4 bases and 5 bases, in that order; junction bases with no gene match: 5. The CDR3 extends over 14 amino acids. This chain's CDR3 is CASSGTGARETQYF. Here the CDR3 DNA reads TGCGCCAGCAGCGGGACAGGGGCCCGGGAGACCCAGTACTTC.

This clone came up many times. The chain is built from TRBV29-1 and TRBJ1-1; 8 bases agree with TRBD1. Per germline, CDR1 SQVTM and CDR2 ANQGSEA. The CDR3 has 13 residues. Trimming cost V 5 bases and J 6 bases; bases outside gene matches: 8. The CDR3 loop is CSVLPGQVSEAFF. CDR3 sequence (DNA): TGCAGCGTTCTCCCGGGACAGGTCTCTGAAGCTTTCTTT.

V usage is TRBV7-9 and J usage is TRBJ1-1; 7 bases agree with TRBD1. This CDR3 contains 15 residues. The V gene's germline CDR1 is SEHNR and CDR2 FQNEAQ (reference sequence). Trimming cost V 3 bases and J 2 bases; bases outside gene matches: 6. The CDR3 region has the DNA TGTGCCAGCAGCTTTAGACAGGGCCCTAACACTGAAGCTTTCTTT. The encoded protein is CASSFRQGPNTEAFF. The variable domain in full, with the rest retrieved from reference TRBV7-9 and TRBJ1-1, is DTGVSQNPRHKITKRGQNVTFRCDPISEHNRLYWYRQTLGQGPEFLTYFQNEAQLEKSRLLSDRFSAERPKGSFSTLEIQRTEQGDSAMYLCASSFRQGPNTEAFFGQGTRLTVV.

The genes are TRBV6-6 and TRBJ2-5; TRBD2 matches 11 bases. The CDR3 sequence is 14 residues long. V gave up 7 bases and J gave up 2 bases; unmatched junction bases: 3. The germline gives CDR1 MNHNY, CDR2 SVGAGI (reference sequence). CDR3 sequence (DNA): TGTGCCAGCACCGGGACTAGCGGACAAGAGACCCAGTACTTC. It encodes CASTGTSGQETQYF.

This CDR3 is CASSPSISGRWDEQFF. The CDR3 bases are TGTGCCAGCAGTCCTTCCATTAGCGGGAGGTGGGATGAGCAGTTCTTC. The chain joins TRBV6-4 to TRBJ2-1, with 10 nucleotides matching TRBD2. From germline, CDR1 is MRHNA and CDR2 SNTAGT. The CDR3 loop spans 16 amino acids. V trimming: 5 bases; J trimming: 8 bases; junction bases outside the gene matches: 12.

The chain is built from TRBV15 and TRBJ2-2, with 12 bases lining up with TRBD2. The germline V gene has CDR1 LNHNV and CDR2 YYDKDF (reference sequence). The CDR3 length is 16 residues. The ends lost 1 base at V and 7 bases at J; junction bases unmatched: 4. The CDR3 DNA reads as TGTGCCACCAGCAGAGGACTAGCGGGAGTTAACGGGGAGCTGTTTTTT. Translating gives CATSRGLAGVNGELFF. Combining the CDR3 with reference TRBV15 and TRBJ2-2 gives the whole variable domain DAMVIQNPRYQVTQFGKPVTLSCSQTLNHNVMYWYQQKSSQAPKLLFHYYDKDFNNEADTPDNFQSRRPNTSFCFLDIRSPGLGDTAMYLCATSRGLAGVNGELFFGEGSRLTVL.

The chain combines TRBV5-1 with TRBJ2-1; a weak D match, TRBD1 (6 bases). Trimming cost V 0 bases and J 7 bases, with 17 bases left between them. The CDR3 is 16 residues long. CDR1 is SGHRS, CDR2 YFSETQ, per germline. The CDR3 loop reads CASSLEGTGKRNEQFF. CDR3 sequence (DNA): TGCGCCAGCAGCTTGGAAGGCACAGGGAAGCGAAATGAGCAGTTCTTC.

The chain employs TRBV13 and TRBJ1-1, with 9 bases lining up with TRBD1. The germline V gene encodes CDR1 PRHDT and CDR2 FYEKMQ (reference sequence). Trimming cost V 5 bases and J 6 bases; bases outside gene matches: 10. The CDR3 spans 15 residues. The CDR3, as DNA: TGTGCCAGCAGCCTCACGACAGGGGGGACGGCTGAAGCTTTCTTT. Protein product: CASSLTTGGTAEAFF. The whole variable domain, filled in from reference TRBV13 and TRBJ1-1, reads AAGVIQSPRHLIKEKRETATLKCYPIPRHDTVYWYQQGPGQDPQFLISFYEKMQSDKGSIPDRFSAQQFSDYHSELNMSSLELGDSALYFCASSLTTGGTAEAFFGQGTRLTVV.

The chain combines TRBV7-9 with TRBJ1-1, with D possibly TRBD1 on 6 matching bases. The V end was cut by 5 bases, the J end by 8 bases, with 12 bases between. The CDR3 covers 12 residues. Germline CDR1 reads SEHNR; CDR2 reads FQNEAQ (reference sequence). The CDR3 DNA sequence: TGTGCCAGCAGCATGGGGGGGCTAGAAGCTTTCTTT. It yields the protein CASSMGGLEAFF. The full variable domain, completed using reference TRBV7-9 and TRBJ1-1, is DTGVSQNPRHKITKRGQNVTFRCDPISEHNRLYWYRQTLGQGPEFLTYFQNEAQLEKSRLLSDRFSAERPKGSFSTLEIQRTEQGDSAMYLCASSMGGLEAFFGQGTRLTVV.

The V call is TRBV4-1, the J call TRBJ2-3; 9 positions agree with TRBD1. Looked up from germline, CDR1 is MGHRA and CDR2 is YSYEKL. The CDR3 consists of 17 residues. V trimming: 0 bases; J trimming: 2 bases; junction bases outside the gene matches: 6. The CDR3 here is CASSQDPQGAATDTQYF. DNA for the CDR3: TGCGCCAGCAGCCAAGATCCACAGGGGGCGGCCACAGATACGCAGTATTTT.

The CDR3 DNA follows: TGTGCCAGCTCTAAAACCCTAGCGAGTGGGACAGATACGCAGTATTTT. It codes for CASSKTLASGTDTQYF. The chain carries TRBV11-2 and TRBJ2-3; possible D gene TRBD2, 6 bases. The CDR3 spans 16 residues. The germline V gene encodes CDR1 SGHAT and CDR2 FQNNGV. V shed 8 bases and J shed 3 bases, with 21 bases lying between them.

In its sample, this clone was seen a few times. This chain connects TRBV15 to TRBJ1-5; 9 nucleotides match TRBD1. There are 16 residues in the CDR3. Losses at the gene ends were 3 bases for V and 5 bases for J; bases not matched to a gene: 8. Looked up from germline, CDR1 is LNHNV and CDR2 is YYDKDF (reference sequence). This chain's CDR3 is CATSSASGTGYQPQHF. The CDR3 region has the DNA TGTGCCACCAGCAGTGCCTCCGGGACAGGGTATCAGCCCCAGCATTTT.

This rearrangement joins TRBV24-1 to TRBJ2-5, with 8 nucleotides matching TRBD1. Germline CDR1 is KGHDR and CDR2 is SFDVKD. V was pared by 7 bases and J by 4 bases, with 4 bases of the junction left unmatched. The length of the CDR3 is 13 residues. As DNA, the CDR3 is TGTGCCACCAGACCGACAGGGGCAGAGACCCAGTACTTC. Its protein is CATRPTGAETQYF.

CDR3 protein: CASSLMSTGIDYTF. As DNA, the CDR3 is TGTGCCAGCAGTTTAATGTCCACAGGGATCGACTACACCTTC. The J gene is TRBJ1-2, the V gene TRBV28; tentative D call: TRBD1 (6 bases). CDR3 length: 14 residues. Trimming removed 2 bases at V and 10 bases at J, with 17 bases between. Germline V gives CDR1 MDHEN, CDR2 SYDVKM.

This sequence joins TRBV6-2 or TRBV6-3 and TRBJ1-5; 10 bases agree with TRBD1. The V and J ends lost 0 bases and 3 bases, in that order; junction bases with no gene match: 5. CDR1 and CDR2 (germline): MNHEY, SVGEGT. This CDR3 comprises 17 residues. The CDR3 DNA reads as TGTGCCAGCAGTTACTCCTCCGGGACAGGGGACAATCAGCCCCAGCATTTT. Translating it yields CASSYSSGTGDNQPQHF.

This rearrangement joins TRBV19 to TRBJ2-1; TRBD2 agrees at 9 bases. CDR1 and CDR2 from the germline V gene are LNHDA and SQIVND (reference sequence). The CDR3 sequence is 14 residues long. With 6 bases clipped from V and 7 bases from J, the junction kept 7 bases outside the gene matches. CDR3 amino acids: CASRAGGPRNEQFF. The CDR3 bases are TGTGCCAGTAGGGCGGGAGGGCCTCGGAATGAGCAGTTCTTC.

This rearrangement joins TRBV5-4 to TRBJ1-1, with D perhaps TRBD1 (6 bases). Germline V gene sequence: CDR1 SGHNT, CDR2 YYREEE (reference sequence). The CDR3 has 15 amino acids. V lost 5 bases and J 5 bases, leaving 19 bases between the germline ends. CDR3 coding DNA: TGTGCCAGCAGATTGATGGCACAGGGTGGTACTGAAGCTTTCTTT. Its protein product is CASRLMAQGGTEAFF.

The CDR3 DNA sequence: TGTGCCAGCAGCTTCTCGGGGGTGGTCACCGGGGAGCTGTTTTTT. It codes for CASSFSGVVTGELFF. This sequence joins TRBV7-2 and TRBJ2-2; a weak D match, TRBD2 (6 bases). The CDR3 extends over 15 amino acids. V was cut by 3 bases and J by 4 bases, with 12 bases left in between. Germline-derived CDR1 and CDR2 are SGHTA and FQGNSA.

This clone was picked up many times. The chain joins TRBV5-4 to TRBJ2-3; TRBD1 matches at 8 bases. CDR1 is SGHNT and CDR2 is YYREEE in the germline V gene (reference sequence). The V gene end was trimmed by 3 bases and the J gene end by 2 bases; junction bases not matched to a gene: 2. The CDR3 sequence is 14 residues long. CDR3 bases: TGTGCCAGCAGCTCGACAGGGGCCACAGATACGCAGTATTTT. Its protein product is CASSSTGATDTQYF.

The CDR3 nucleotides read TGTGCCAGCAGCCCCACAGGGGGCGGGAGGAACACTGAAGCTTTCTTT. Amino acid sequence: CASSPTGGGRNTEAFF. This chain connects TRBV5-4 to TRBJ1-1, with TRBD1 matching over 9 bases. Per the germline V gene, CDR1 is SGHNT and CDR2 is YYREEE (reference sequence). With V trimmed by 4 bases and J by 1 base, 8 bases remained unmatched. There are 16 residues in the CDR3.

This clone has only a few counts. This chain connects TRBV24-1 to TRBJ2-4; D ambiguous. The germline V and J ends were trimmed by 1 base and 0 bases, with 12 bases remaining between them. This CDR3 spans 17 amino acids. Germline V gene lookup returns CDR1 KGHDR and CDR2 SFDVKD. Written as DNA, the CDR3 is TGTGCCACCAGTGATTTTCCGGCAGACTTAGCCAAAAACATTCAGTACTTC. Protein sequence: CATSDFPADLAKNIQYF.

This clone has a handful of counts. The rearrangement links TRBV6-6 to TRBJ2-7, with D perhaps TRBD1 (5 bases). The V and J ends lost 5 bases and 1 base respectively, with 15 bases between them. Germline lookup yields CDR1 MNHNY and CDR2 SVGAGI (reference sequence). CDR3 length: 15 amino acids. CDR3 in DNA: TGTGCCAGCAGTATAGGGGTGAAGGAATCCTACGAGCAGTACGTC. Its protein is CASSIGVKESYEQYV.

The chain has TRBV29-1 and TRBJ2-2, with a tentative D call TRBD1 (6 bases). This CDR3 comprises 12 residues. Looked up from germline, CDR1 is SQVTM and CDR2 is ANQGSEA. Trimming cost V 7 bases and J 6 bases, with 12 bases left between them. CDR3 DNA: TGCAGCGCTGGGACACCGGCCGGGGAGCTGTTTTTT. It specifies CSAGTPAGELFF.

J is TRBJ2-1 and V is TRBV24-1; 7 bases align to TRBD2. CDR3 length equals 18 residues. From germline, CDR1 is KGHDR and CDR2 SFDVKD. V trimming: 4 bases; J trimming: 0 bases; junction bases outside the gene matches: 11. CDR3: CATSEAGWALSSYNEQFF. In DNA form, the CDR3 reads TGTGCCACCAGTGAAGCGGGATGGGCTCTGAGCTCCTACAATGAGCAGTTCTTC.

The chain carries TRBV11-2 and TRBJ1-1; 7 positions agree with TRBD1. The junction had 11 bases not matched to a gene; V was cut back by 0 bases and J by 7 bases. Germline V gene sequence: CDR1 SGHAT, CDR2 FQNNGV. The CDR3 spans 16 residues. In DNA form, the CDR3 reads TGTGCCAGCAGCTTAGATATGGAGACAGGGATCCTTGAAGCTTTCTTT. Residues: CASSLDMETGILEAFF.

The chain couples TRBV6-2 or TRBV6-3 to TRBJ2-5; perhaps TRBD1 as D (6 bases). Germline assignment: CDR1 MNHEY and CDR2 SVGEGT. The CDR3 length is 17 residues. V was trimmed by 2 bases and J by 0 bases, leaving 16 bases between them. The DNA for the CDR3 is TGTGCCAGCAGTTACCTCTCAGGGGCCGCTCACCAAGAGACCCAGTACTTC. Its protein product is CASSYLSGAAHQETQYF.